The entry below describes one TCR beta chain. This record comes from a study of cytomegalovirus exposure and HLA in healthy donors. Primers: 60 Vbeta forward and 13 Jbeta reverse. Produced via immunoSEQ multiplex PCR; TCRdb's table is partial and in-frame only. Here the sample spans 150,000 to 200,000 clones, 70% to 80% being singletons. V gave up 5 bases and J gave up 6 bases, with 11 bases separating them. The length of the CDR3 is 12 residues. Per the germline V gene, CDR1 is SQVTM and CDR2 is ANQGSEA. The source of this sequence is a woman younger than 45 in good health and CMV-seropositive. The sequenced sample consisted of PBMCs. This chain joins TRBV29-1 and TRBJ2-1, with no clear D. CDR3 amino acids: CSVMTPANEQFF. CDR3 bases: TGCAGCGTTATGACTCCAGCCAATGAGCAGTTCTTC.